One sample yielded the 18 T cell receptor beta chains listed below, sequenced in a study of PD-1 blockade in mismatch repair-deficient tumors. The time point here: approximately 9-day in vitro stimulation with candidate neoantigen peptide 5. These TCRs' antigens remain unknown. Sequenced by immunoSEQ multiplex PCR; TCRdb stores in-frame clones only, minus some. The table shows over 14,000 clones, with under 90% occurring only once. Material: cells cultured in vitro, obtained from a patient treated with pembrolizumab. These TCRs come from an adult with mismatch repair-deficient cancer.

The rearrangement links TRBV15 to TRBJ1-1; 7 nucleotides align to TRBD1. The CDR3 is 12 residues long. J was trimmed by 11 bases and V by 4 bases; bases with no gene match: 7. Germline V gene lookup returns CDR1 LNHNV and CDR2 YYDKDF (reference sequence). CDR3 loop: CATSKTGVGAFF. CDR3 DNA: TGTGCCACCAGCAAAACAGGGGTGGGCGCTTTCTTT.

The chain has TRBV7-9 and TRBJ2-3; no firm D call. V lost 5 bases to trimming and J lost 0 bases, with 3 bases between them. The CDR3 contains 12 residues. Germline CDR1 is SEHNR and CDR2 is FQNEAQ (reference sequence). The CDR3 region is CASSDSTDTQYF. Written as DNA, the CDR3 is TGTGCCAGCAGCGACAGCACAGATACGCAGTATTTT.

This CDR3 reads CASSLVAGGRYGYTF. CDR3 coding DNA: TGTGCCAGCAGTTTAGTTGCAGGGGGACGGTATGGCTACACCTTC. The J gene is TRBJ1-2, the V gene TRBV28; TRBD1 matches at 7 bases. Germline assignment: CDR1 MDHEN and CDR2 SYDVKM. The V segment lost 2 bases and the J segment 5 bases; nucleotides outside the gene matches: 8. This CDR3 region has 15 residues.

This chain connects TRBV5-1 to TRBJ1-4, with 8 bases that match TRBD1. CDR1 and CDR2 (germline): SGHRS, YFSETQ. This CDR3 has 16 amino acids. V shed 4 bases, J shed 3 bases, and the junction held 8 bases outside the gene matches. The DNA for the CDR3 is TGCGCCAGCAGCGGTGGGCAGGGGGCTTCTAATGAAAAACTGTTTTTT. Translating it yields CASSGGQGASNEKLFF.

V usage is TRBV30 and J usage is TRBJ2-3, with D perhaps being TRBD1 or TRBD2 (6 bases each). This CDR3 is 17 amino acids long. Germline lookup yields CDR1 GTSNPN and CDR2 SVGIG (reference sequence). The germline V and J ends were trimmed by 2 bases and 2 bases, with 20 bases remaining between them. CDR3 region: CAWSPRQWRGVTDTQYF. In DNA form, the CDR3 reads TGTGCCTGGAGTCCACGACAGTGGAGGGGGGTCACAGATACGCAGTATTTT.

This sequence joins TRBV7-3 and TRBJ1-1; D ambiguous. The V gene lost 1 base and the J gene lost 1 base, with 13 bases spanning the gap. Germline V gene sequence: CDR1 SGHTA, CDR2 FQGTGA. The CDR3 is 16 amino acids. CDR3 region: CASSLRPGSGNTEAFF. CDR3 bases: TGTGCCAGCAGCTTAAGACCAGGATCAGGGAACACTGAAGCTTTCTTT.

The chain links TRBV6-5 to TRBJ2-4, with 7 nucleotides matching TRBD2. Germline-derived CDR1 and CDR2 are MNHEY and SVGAGI. The ends lost 6 bases at V and 5 bases at J; junction bases unmatched: 4. The CDR3 length is 13 residues. The CDR3 nucleotides are TGTGCCAGCAGAAGGCTAGCGGAAAACATTCAGTACTTC. It yields the protein CASRRLAENIQYF.

The chain carries TRBV28 and TRBJ2-1; TRBD2 agrees at 7 bases. CDR1 and CDR2 from the germline V gene are MDHEN and SYDVKM. Trimming at V came to 7 bases and at J to 6 bases, leaving 9 bases not matched to a gene. The length of the CDR3 is 14 residues. The CDR3 region is CASIKSGVRNEQFF. The CDR3 DNA reads TGTGCCAGCATCAAAAGCGGGGTGCGCAATGAGCAGTTCTTC. The full variable domain, in which reference TRBV28 and TRBJ2-1 provide the parts outside the CDR3, is DVKVTQSSRYLVKRTGEKVFLECVQDMDHENMFWYRQDPGLGLRLIYFSYDVKMKEKGDIPEGYSVSREKKERFSLILESASTNQTSMYLCASIKSGVRNEQFFGPGTRLTVL.

This chain uses TRBV6-5 with TRBJ1-5, with D possibly TRBD1 on 5 matching bases. Germline V gives CDR1 MNHEY, CDR2 SVGAGI. The CDR3 totals 14 residues. The germline V and J ends were trimmed by 6 bases and 0 bases, with 9 bases remaining between them. The DNA of the CDR3 is TGTGCCAGCAGCTACGGACATAGCAATCAGCCCCAGCATTTT. Its translation: CASSYGHSNQPQHF.

The CDR3 nucleotides are TGTGCCAGCAGTTACTCGAATGCGGGAACCATCCAGGAGCAGTTCTTC. Translation gives CASSYSNAGTIQEQFF. The J gene is TRBJ2-1, the V gene TRBV6-6; D may be TRBD2 (6 bases). The V gene's germline CDR1 is MNHNY and CDR2 SVGAGI (reference sequence). The V gene lost 0 bases and the J gene lost 10 bases, with 19 bases spanning the gap. This CDR3 is 16 amino acids long.

The V call is TRBV6-5, the J call TRBJ1-2; D remains unclear. The CDR3 runs 13 residues. Trimming shortened V by 5 bases and J by 8 bases, and 15 bases separated the two germline ends. Germline CDR1 and CDR2: MNHEY and SVGAGI. The chain's CDR3 is CASSPHVTGGYTF. CDR3 nucleotide sequence: TGTGCCAGCAGTCCTCATGTAACTGGAGGCTACACCTTC.

The genes are TRBV9 and TRBJ2-4, with D unclear. This CDR3 has 15 residues. The V end lost 0 bases, the J end lost 0 bases, and 7 bases lay between the germline ends. Germline loops: CDR1 SGDLS, CDR2 YYNGEE. The CDR3 loop reads CASSVEGIAKNIQYF. CDR3 coding DNA: TGTGCCAGCAGCGTAGAAGGGATAGCCAAAAACATTCAGTACTTC.

The V call is TRBV2, the J call TRBJ2-1; D uncertain. The CDR3 spans 15 residues. The germline gives CDR1 SNHLY, CDR2 FYNNEI. V gave up 3 bases and J gave up 5 bases, with 14 bases separating them. The CDR3 region has the DNA TGTGCCAGCAGTGATGGCTTCACGGCGGACAATGAGCAGTTCTTC. It specifies CASSDGFTADNEQFF.

The DNA of the CDR3 is TGTGCCAGCAGCCTGGTCCTAAGAGGCACTGAAGCTTTCTTT. It specifies CASSLVLRGTEAFF. The gene calls are TRBV11-2 and TRBJ1-1; D unresolved. The CDR3 consists of 14 residues. In germline, CDR1 is SGHAT, CDR2 FQNNGV. Trimming took 5 bases from V and 4 from J, leaving 14 bases between them.

V usage is TRBV4-1 and J usage is TRBJ2-1; 7 nucleotides align to TRBD2. This CDR3 has 16 residues. The junction had 6 bases not matched to a gene; V was cut back by 4 bases and J by 0 bases. Germline CDR1 and CDR2: MGHRA and YSYEKL. The CDR3 bases are TGCGCCAGCAGCCCCCGGGAGGCGAGCTCCTACAATGAGCAGTTCTTC. Its translation: CASSPREASSYNEQFF.

This chain uses TRBV18 with TRBJ2-3; tentative D call: TRBD2 (7 bases). Trimming stripped 3 bases from V and 2 bases from J, with 12 bases between. CDR1 is KGHSH and CDR2 is LQKENI in the germline V gene. This CDR3 has 15 amino acids. The CDR3: CASSPLGGHTDTQYF. Written as DNA, the CDR3 is TGTGCCAGCTCACCGCTCGGGGGGCACACAGATACGCAGTATTTT.

The chain has TRBV9 and TRBJ2-1; 10 nucleotides match TRBD2. The CDR3 length is 13 residues. CDR1 and CDR2 from the germline V gene are SGDLS and YYNGEE. DNA for the CDR3: TGTGCGAGTAGCGGGAGGACCTACAATGAGCAGTTCTTC. Its translation: CASSGRTYNEQFF.

The chain links TRBV15 to TRBJ2-2, with 7 positions matching TRBD2. The CDR3 contains 18 residues. With 5 bases clipped from V and 3 bases from J, the junction kept 15 bases outside the gene matches. Germline CDR1 and CDR2: LNHNV and YYDKDF (reference sequence). The CDR3 reads CATSPPVGRARDTGELFF. CDR3 sequence (DNA): TGTGCCACCAGCCCCCCTGTTGGGAGGGCCCGGGACACCGGGGAGCTGTTTTTT.